This TCR beta chain was recovered during a study of spatial heterogeneity in lung cancer. For the study at large: Alpha-chain sequences were consistently detected less often than beta-chain sequences. An average of more than ten raw reads was observed per unique TCR and UMI combination.

This CDR3 has 15 residues. The V end was cut by 1 base, the J end by 4 bases, with 13 bases between. Germline V gives CDR1 LGHNA, CDR2 YSLEER. Study-wide results and caveats: TCRs found ubiquitously expanded in tumor appeared in blood more at resection than at follow-up.

Single TCR cDNA molecules each had their own unique molecular identifier. TCRdb re-called the 5' RACE reads through MiXCR, storing one row per CDR3 protein. The table has 20,000 to 30,000 distinct CDR3 sequences, around 9.7% seen once. Time point defined: blood at routine non-recurrence follow-up after resection. This clonotype appeared many times. Its specificity is unknown. Specimen: PBMCs, collected at follow-up. The rearrangement joins TRBV4-3 to TRBJ1-2; D is undetermined. This receptor was taken from a male donor with early-stage non-small cell lung cancer. The CDR3 region is CASSQGQERAYGYTF. In nucleotides, the CDR3 is TGCGCCAGCAGCCAAGGCCAGGAGAGGGCCTATGGCTACACCTTC.